The entry below describes one T cell receptor (beta chain). Its antigen is not known. As to time point: blood 4 weeks post-SBRT, at nephrectomy. The sample's treatment: 15 Gy SBRT to primary tumor, nephrectomy 4 weeks later. This sample was taken from a study of radiation and T cells in renal cell carcinoma. Study-level findings and limits: From baseline, blood top tumor clonotypes peaked at 2 weeks post-radiation. Pretreatment tumor biopsies were lacking, so baseline clonotypes are unknown.

Sequencing used immunoSEQ multiplex PCR; TCRdb keeps in-frame clones, though not all of them. This table has about 64,000 clones, about 80% appearing once. The clonotype was recovered from a man in his 60s with renal cell carcinoma. The sequencing here drew on blood, taken from a patient whose treatment included radiotherapy and nephrectomy.

The chain's CDR3 is CASSLPTLETQYF. CDR3 DNA: TGTGCCAGCAGCTTACCAACTTTAGAGACCCAGTACTTC. The chain has TRBV5-4 and TRBJ2-5; D is ambiguous. The CDR3 runs 13 residues. V was cut by 2 bases and J by 4 bases, with 9 bases left in between. The germline V gene has CDR1 SGHNT and CDR2 YYREEE (reference sequence).